Below are 17 T cell receptor beta chains sequenced from a single sample in a study of T cells in narcolepsy. Some clones are missing from TCRdb's copy, which holds only in-frame ones; the method was immunoSEQ multiplex PCR. Here the sample spans tens of thousands of clones, 83% being singletons. The sequencing input was CD45RA- memory CD4+ T cells from PBMCs. These receptors were obtained from a human donor with narcolepsy.

The chain uses TRBV5-1 and TRBJ2-1; a possible D gene is TRBD2 (6 bases). Trimming pared 0 bases from V and 13 bases from J, leaving 17 bases between. The CDR3 is made up of 14 amino acids. Germline CDR1 and CDR2: SGHRS and YFSETQ. CDR3 residues: CASSLDSSAGTQFF. CDR3 coding DNA: TGCGCCAGCAGCTTGGACTCCTCGGCGGGGACCCAGTTCTTC.

The chain couples TRBV5-1 to TRBJ1-5; D possibly corresponds to TRBD1 (5 bases). There are 13 residues in the CDR3. V gave up 0 bases and J gave up 8 bases, with 9 bases separating them. Germline V gene data show CDR1 as SGHRS and CDR2 as YFSETQ. CDR3 nucleotides: TGCGCCAGCAGCTTGGGGGGCGGGGAGCCCCAGCATTTT. It translates to CASSLGGGEPQHF.

This clone was observed a single time. The chain uses TRBV5-6 and TRBJ2-7, with unresolved D. The length of the CDR3 is 13 residues. The V gene lost 0 bases and the J gene lost 3 bases, with 7 bases spanning the gap. Germline CDR1 is SGHDT and CDR2 is YYEEEE. The CDR3 region is CASSLVGDYEQYF. The CDR3 region has the DNA TGTGCCAGCAGCTTGGTTGGGGACTACGAGCAGTACTTC.

The rearrangement uses TRBV11-2 and TRBJ2-3; 9 bases fit TRBD2. The CDR3 covers 15 residues. Germline assignment: CDR1 SGHAT and CDR2 FQNNGV. Unmatched junction bases numbered 8, after V lost 5 bases and J lost 5 bases. In nucleotides, the CDR3 is TGTGCCAGCAGCCCACAGCGGGGGGCAAGAGATACGCAGTATTTT. Amino acids: CASSPQRGARDTQYF.

V is TRBV7-2 and J is TRBJ2-7, with a possible D match to TRBD2 (5 bases). This CDR3 is built from 15 residues. With 7 bases removed from V and 0 bases from J, the gap between germline ends came to 16 bases. Germline values: CDR1 SGHTA, CDR2 FQGNSA. The chain's CDR3 is CASTPRTGSSYEQYF. CDR3 bases: TGTGCCAGCACCCCGAGAACGGGGAGCTCCTACGAGCAGTACTTC.

The chain carries TRBV15 and TRBJ2-5; D perhaps matches TRBD1 (5 bases). The germline V gene has CDR1 LNHNV and CDR2 YYDKDF (reference sequence). The CDR3 spans 13 residues. Between the trimmed V and J ends, which lost 8 bases and 5 bases, there was a span of 15 bases. The CDR3 bases are TGTGCCACCTCAAGGGGATCTCGGGAGACCCAGTACTTC. Amino acid sequence: CATSRGSRETQYF. Complete variable domain (other parts from reference TRBV15 and TRBJ2-5): DAMVIQNPRYQVTQFGKPVTLSCSQTLNHNVMYWYQQKSSQAPKLLFHYYDKDFNNEADTPDNFQSRRPNTSFCFLDIRSPGLGDTAMYLCATSRGSRETQYFGPGTRLLVL.

This chain joins TRBV9 and TRBJ2-1; TRBD2 matches at 13 bases. V shed 4 bases and J 4 bases; nucleotides not matched to a gene: 8. CDR1 and CDR2 (germline): SGDLS, YYNGEE. The CDR3 has 17 residues. DNA for the CDR3: TGTGCCAGCAGCCCAGGAGGGACTAGCGGGGTTTACAATGAGCAGTTCTTC. It encodes CASSPGGTSGVYNEQFF. Full variable domain (remainder filled in from reference TRBV9 and TRBJ2-1): DSGVTQTPKHLITATGQRVTLRCSPRSGDLSVYWYQQSLDQGLQFLIQYYNGEERAKGNILERFSAQQFPDLHSELNLSSLELGDSALYFCASSPGGTSGVYNEQFFGPGTRLTVL.

The V and J genes are TRBV5-1 and TRBJ1-3; no clear D gene. CDR1 and CDR2 from the germline V gene are SGHRS and YFSETQ. Trimming removed 0 bases at V and 4 bases at J, with 17 bases between. This CDR3 is built from 17 residues. The CDR3 here is CASSLVDRGCVGNTIYF. Written as DNA, the CDR3 is TGCGCCAGCAGCTTGGTTGATCGGGGTTGCGTGGGAAACACCATATATTTT.

The chain couples TRBV5-6 to TRBJ2-4; 8 bases match TRBD2. This CDR3 comprises 14 residues. Germline V gene sequence: CDR1 SGHDT, CDR2 YYEEEE. The V gene end was trimmed by 6 bases and the J gene end by 9 bases; junction bases not matched to a gene: 11. CDR3 nucleotide sequence: TGTGCCAGCACCCCGGGGGGGGACTTCAGCATTCAGTACTTC. Encoded protein: CASTPGGDFSIQYF.

The chain has TRBV5-1 and TRBJ2-1; the match to TRBD2 covers 12 bases. Per germline, CDR1 SGHRS and CDR2 YFSETQ. The CDR3 consists of 17 residues. V dropped 2 bases and J dropped 5; count of bases not matched to a gene: 8. CDR3 DNA: TGCGCCAGCAGCTTAATCCCTAGCGGGGGGGCTAACAATGAGCAGTTCTTC. It translates to CASSLIPSGGANNEQFF.

This clone occurred a few times. The chain is built from TRBV10-3 and TRBJ1-4; D is unresolved. The CDR3 runs 15 residues. The V gene lost 11 bases and the J gene lost 5 bases, with 21 bases spanning the gap. The germline V gene has CDR1 ENHRY and CDR2 SYGVKD. The CDR3 region is CASRGQERGNEKLFF. The CDR3 bases are TGTGCCTCCCGAGGGCAGGAGAGAGGGAATGAAAAACTGTTTTTT.

The J gene is TRBJ2-3, the V gene TRBV10-3, with no clear D. Germline V gene lookup returns CDR1 ENHRY and CDR2 SYGVKD. With 8 bases removed from V and 2 bases from J, the gap between germline ends came to 11 bases. The CDR3 runs to 13 residues. The CDR3: CAILPPNTDTQYF. CDR3 DNA sequence: TGTGCCATCCTTCCTCCTAACACAGATACGCAGTATTTT.

The chain combines TRBV6-1 with TRBJ1-5, with D tentatively TRBD1 (5 bases). Germline CDR1 is MNHNS and CDR2 is SASEGT. CDR3 length: 14 amino acids. The germline V and J ends were trimmed by 4 bases and 7 bases, with 14 bases remaining between them. The CDR3 nucleotides read TGTGCCAGCAGTGCTTCGAGGGGTGGCCAGCCCCAGCATTTT. This translates into CASSASRGGQPQHF.

The rearrangement links TRBV19 to TRBJ2-5, with 8 bases aligning to TRBD2. CDR1 LNHDA and CDR2 SQIVND come from the germline V gene (reference sequence). The CDR3 runs 15 residues. V dropped 5 bases and J dropped 2; count of bases not matched to a gene: 7. CDR3 bases: TGTGCCAGTAGTCAACTAGCGGAAAGACAAGAGACCCAGTACTTC. Translated, it gives CASSQLAERQETQYF.

The rearrangement uses TRBV14 and TRBJ1-1; TRBD1 might be the D (5 bases). The CDR3 is 15 amino acids. V lost 4 bases and J 4 bases, leaving 16 bases between the germline ends. From germline, CDR1 is SGHDN and CDR2 FVKESK. The CDR3 here is CASSPTLGVATEAFF. In nucleotides, the CDR3 is TGTGCCAGCAGCCCAACGTTGGGGGTTGCCACTGAAGCTTTCTTT.

This clone was counted only a few times. The chain carries TRBV28 and TRBJ1-1; possibly TRBD1 for D (5 bases). With 5 bases removed from V and 0 bases from J, the gap between germline ends came to 16 bases. This CDR3 has 16 residues. The germline V gene has CDR1 MDHEN and CDR2 SYDVKM. The CDR3: CASSPGHGLMNTEAFF. The CDR3 nucleotides are TGTGCCAGCAGTCCCGGACACGGACTGATGAACACTGAAGCTTTCTTT.

The CDR3 coding sequence is TGTGCCAGCAGCCTCCCGACAGGGCCCAACTCTGGGGCCAACGTCCTGACTTTC. It yields the protein CASSLPTGPNSGANVLTF. The chain has TRBV7-9 and TRBJ2-6; 7 bases map to TRBD1. Germline V gene sequence: CDR1 SEHNR, CDR2 FQNEAQ (reference sequence). The CDR3 is 18 amino acids. V lost 5 bases to trimming and J lost 0 bases; unmatched junction nucleotides: 10.